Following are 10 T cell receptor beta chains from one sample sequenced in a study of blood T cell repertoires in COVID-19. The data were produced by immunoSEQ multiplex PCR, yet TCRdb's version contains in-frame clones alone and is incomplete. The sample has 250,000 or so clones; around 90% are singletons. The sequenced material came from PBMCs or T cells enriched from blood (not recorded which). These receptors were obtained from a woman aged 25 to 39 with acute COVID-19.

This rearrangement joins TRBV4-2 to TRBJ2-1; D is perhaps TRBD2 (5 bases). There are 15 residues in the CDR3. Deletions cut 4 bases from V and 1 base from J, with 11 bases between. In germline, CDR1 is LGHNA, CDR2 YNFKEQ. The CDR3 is CASSLPEDSYNEQFF. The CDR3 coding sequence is TGTGCCAGCAGCCTTCCGGAGGATTCCTACAATGAGCAGTTCTTC.

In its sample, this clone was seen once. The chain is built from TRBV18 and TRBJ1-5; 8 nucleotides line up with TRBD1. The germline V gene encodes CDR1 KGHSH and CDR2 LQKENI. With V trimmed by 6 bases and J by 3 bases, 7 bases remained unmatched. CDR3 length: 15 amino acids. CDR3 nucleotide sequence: TGTGCCAGCTCCCTAGGACAGGGACTCAATCAGCCCCAGCATTTT. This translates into CASSLGQGLNQPQHF.

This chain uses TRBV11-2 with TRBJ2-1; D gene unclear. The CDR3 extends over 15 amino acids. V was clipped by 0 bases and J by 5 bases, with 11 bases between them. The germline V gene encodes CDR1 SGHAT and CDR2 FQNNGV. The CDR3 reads CASSLDLAGHNEQFF. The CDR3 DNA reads TGTGCCAGCAGCTTAGATCTGGCAGGTCACAATGAGCAGTTCTTC. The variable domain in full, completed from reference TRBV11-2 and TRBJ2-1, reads EAGVAQSPRYKIIEKRQSVAFWCNPISGHATLYWYQQILGQGPKLLIQFQNNGVVDDSQLPKDRFSAERLKGVDSTLKIQPAKLEDSAVYLCASSLDLAGHNEQFFGPGTRLTVL.

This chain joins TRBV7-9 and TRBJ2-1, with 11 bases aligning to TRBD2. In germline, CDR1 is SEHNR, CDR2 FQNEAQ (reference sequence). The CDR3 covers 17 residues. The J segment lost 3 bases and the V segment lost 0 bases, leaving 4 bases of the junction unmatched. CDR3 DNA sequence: TGTGCCAGCAGCTTAGCCTCCGGGACTAGCGGCTACAATGAGCAGTTCTTC. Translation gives CASSLASGTSGYNEQFF.

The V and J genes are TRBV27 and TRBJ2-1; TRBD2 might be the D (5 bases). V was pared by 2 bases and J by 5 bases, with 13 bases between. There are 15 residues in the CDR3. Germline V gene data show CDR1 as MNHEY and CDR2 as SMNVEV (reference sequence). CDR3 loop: CASSLGSGRNNEQFF. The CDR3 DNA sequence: TGTGCCAGCAGTTTAGGGTCGGGGAGAAACAATGAGCAGTTCTTC.

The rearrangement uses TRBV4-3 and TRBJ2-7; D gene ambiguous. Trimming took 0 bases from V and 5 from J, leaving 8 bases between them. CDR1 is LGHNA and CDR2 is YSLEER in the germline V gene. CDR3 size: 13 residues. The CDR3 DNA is TGCGCCAGCAGCCAAGATCTGAGAAACGAGCAGTACTTC. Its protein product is CASSQDLRNEQYF.

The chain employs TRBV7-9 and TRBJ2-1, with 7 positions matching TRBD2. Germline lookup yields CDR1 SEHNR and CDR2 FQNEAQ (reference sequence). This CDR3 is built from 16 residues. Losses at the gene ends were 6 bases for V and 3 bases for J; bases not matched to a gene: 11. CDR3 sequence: CASRFATAGVYNEQFF. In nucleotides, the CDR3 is TGTGCCAGCAGATTCGCTACGGCGGGAGTCTACAATGAGCAGTTCTTC.

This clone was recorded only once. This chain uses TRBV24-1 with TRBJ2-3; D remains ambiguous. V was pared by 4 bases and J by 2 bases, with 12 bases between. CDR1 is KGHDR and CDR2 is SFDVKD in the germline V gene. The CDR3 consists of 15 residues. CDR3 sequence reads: CATSDPAEVTDTQYF. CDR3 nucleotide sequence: TGTGCCACCAGTGACCCTGCAGAGGTCACAGATACGCAGTATTTT.

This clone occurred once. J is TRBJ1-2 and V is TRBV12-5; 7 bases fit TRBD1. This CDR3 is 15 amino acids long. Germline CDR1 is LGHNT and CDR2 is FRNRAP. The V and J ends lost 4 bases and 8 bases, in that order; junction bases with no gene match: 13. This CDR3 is CASGSEARTGRGYTF. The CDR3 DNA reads TGTGCTAGTGGTTCCGAAGCCCGGACAGGTCGAGGCTACACCTTC.

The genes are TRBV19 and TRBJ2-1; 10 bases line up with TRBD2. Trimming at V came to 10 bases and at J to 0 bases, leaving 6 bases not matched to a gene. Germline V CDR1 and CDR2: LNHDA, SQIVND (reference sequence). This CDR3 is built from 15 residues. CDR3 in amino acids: CATTGLAASYNEQFF. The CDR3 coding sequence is TGTGCCACCACCGGACTAGCGGCCTCCTACAATGAGCAGTTCTTC.